One sample yielded the 28 T cell receptor beta chains listed below, sequenced in a study of early T cells in non-severe SARS-CoV-2 infection (dated by TCRdb to the early 2020s). The library came from 5' RACE. Instrument on record: NextSeq 500. TCRdb itself trimmed the public reads at Q25 with fastp, ran MiXCR and retained productive beta chains. A single entry per CDR3 protein holds the most common genes and DNA from its merged rows. The sample profile shows approximately 70,000 distinct CDR3 sequences; 10% of them were found once. The top ten clonotypes cover more than 7.5% of the sample. The sequencing used whole blood, collected at baseline. The receptors derive from an adult who was a healthcare worker with PCR-confirmed SARS-CoV-2 infection or an uninfected control (not recorded which).

This clonotype was recorded a few times. V gene TRBV4-1 combines with J gene TRBJ2-3; D is undetermined. Between the trimmed V and J ends, which lost 2 bases and 6 bases, there was a span of 12 bases. The germline gives CDR1 MGHRA, CDR2 YSYEKL. The CDR3 is 14 amino acids. CDR3 in amino acids: CASSQQSSRDTQYF. The CDR3 DNA follows: TGCGCCAGCAGCCAACAAAGTTCTCGGGATACGCAGTATTTT.

This clonotype has a count of ten or more. The CDR3 region has the DNA TGTGCCAGTACCAAGGGAGGGGGCAGGCGACAGCCCCAGCATTTT. It is translated as CASTKGGGRRQPQHF. The chain uses TRBV19 and TRBJ1-5, with 7 bases that match TRBD1. CDR3 size: 15 residues. The ends lost 7 bases at V and 7 bases at J; junction bases unmatched: 13. Germline V gene lookup returns CDR1 LNHDA and CDR2 SQIVND (reference sequence).

J is TRBJ1-1 and V is TRBV7-2; D call uncertain. This CDR3 is built from 13 residues. In germline, CDR1 is SGHTA, CDR2 FQGNSA. Deletions cut 8 bases from V and 3 bases from J, with 13 bases between. The CDR3 nucleotides read TGTGCCAGCGGTTGGGGTAGGCACACTGAAGCTTTCTTT. This codes for CASGWGRHTEAFF.

This clonotype appeared a few times. The rearrangement links TRBV6-2 or TRBV6-3 to TRBJ2-6, with no clear D. This CDR3 has 16 residues. Germline CDR1 is MNHEY and CDR2 is SVGEGT. The germline V and J ends were trimmed by 7 bases and 0 bases, with 13 bases remaining between them. The CDR3 is CASTLRRDSGANVLTF. As DNA, the CDR3 is TGTGCCAGCACCCTGCGAAGGGACTCTGGGGCCAACGTCCTGACTTTC.

J is TRBJ2-5 and V is TRBV7-6; TRBD1 aligns across 9 bases. The junction had 8 bases not matched to a gene; V was cut back by 5 bases and J by 4 bases. Germline lookup yields CDR1 SGHVS and CDR2 FNYEAQ. The CDR3 loop spans 15 amino acids. The CDR3 sequence: CASSQRDRVGETQYF. The CDR3 bases are TGTGCCAGCAGCCAGAGGGACAGGGTGGGAGAGACCCAGTACTTC.

V is TRBV2 and J is TRBJ1-5, with TRBD1 identical over 7 bases. Per the germline V gene, CDR1 is SNHLY and CDR2 is FYNNEI. There are 13 residues in the CDR3. V was pared by 10 bases and J by 7 bases, with 10 bases of the junction left unmatched. The CDR3 loop reads CATAGGGRQPQHF. The CDR3 DNA follows: TGTGCCACCGCCGGAGGGGGCAGGCAGCCCCAGCATTTT.

This clonotype turned up a few times. The chain combines TRBV10-1 with TRBJ2-2; 9 bases are a match to TRBD1. V gave up 7 bases and J gave up 6 bases; unmatched junction bases: 3. This CDR3 region has 13 residues. Germline loops: CDR1 WNHNN, CDR2 SYGVQD (reference sequence). The DNA of the CDR3 is TGCGCCAGCACAACAGGGGGCTCCGGGGAGCTGTTTTTT. It specifies CASTTGGSGELFF.

This chain joins TRBV18 and TRBJ2-5, with D unclear. Trimming pared 3 bases from V and 0 bases from J, leaving 8 bases between. The germline gives CDR1 KGHSH, CDR2 LQKENI. This CDR3 comprises 14 residues. The CDR3, as DNA: TGTGCCAGCTCACCGATAAGGGACCAAGAGACCCAGTACTTC. This sequence encodes CASSPIRDQETQYF.

This clonotype was picked up many times. The CDR3 DNA reads as TGTGCCAGCCATATAGCTAGCGGGGGGACCACCGGGGAGCTGTTTTTT. It encodes CASHIASGGTTGELFF. V usage is TRBV6-6 and J usage is TRBJ2-2, with 11 bases that match TRBD2. J lost 4 bases, V lost 8 bases, and 9 bases had no gene match. This CDR3 region has 16 residues. Per germline, CDR1 MNHNY and CDR2 SVGAGI (reference sequence).

The chain combines TRBV6-6 with TRBJ1-1; D possibly corresponds to TRBD1 (5 bases). CDR1 and CDR2 (germline): MNHNY, SVGAGI (reference sequence). The CDR3 loop spans 15 amino acids. V was pared by 6 bases and J by 3 bases, with 17 bases between. CDR3 DNA sequence: TGTGCCAGCAGGTCCCGGGAACCGGGGGACACTGAAGCTTTCTTT. Translated, it gives CASRSREPGDTEAFF.

A few counts support this clonotype. The V call is TRBV4-1, the J call TRBJ2-3, with D unclear. Germline CDR1 is MGHRA and CDR2 is YSYEKL. The CDR3 covers 13 residues. V lost 0 bases to trimming and J lost 2 bases, with 3 bases between them. CDR3: CASSQDLTDTQYF. In nucleotides, the CDR3 is TGCGCCAGCAGCCAAGACCTCACAGATACGCAGTATTTT.

This clonotype was counted between two and nine times. This chain joins TRBV29-1 and TRBJ2-7, with 13 nucleotides matching TRBD2. Trimming took 7 bases from V and 5 from J; bases not matched to a gene: 5. This CDR3 is built from 13 residues. Germline V gene lookup returns CDR1 SQVTM and CDR2 ANQGSEA. DNA of the CDR3: TGCAGCGCTCGGACTAGCGGGGGCGACGAGCAGTACTTC. It codes for CSARTSGGDEQYF.

This sequence joins TRBV3-1 and TRBJ2-3; 7 bases map to TRBD2. Germline loops: CDR1 LGHDT, CDR2 YNNKEL (reference sequence). J was trimmed by 2 bases and V by 4 bases; bases with no gene match: 9. The CDR3 consists of 16 residues. DNA for the CDR3: TGTGCCAGCAGCCTCGGCGGGGGAGGGGACACAGATACGCAGTATTTT. Translation gives CASSLGGGGDTDTQYF.

This clonotype was counted between two and nine times. The chain joins TRBV4-1 to TRBJ1-3; possible D gene TRBD1, 5 bases. Trimming cost V 0 bases and J 0 bases, with 15 bases left between them. This CDR3 contains 18 residues. Per germline, CDR1 MGHRA and CDR2 YSYEKL. DNA of the CDR3: TGCGCCAGCAGCCAAGACACTTCAACAGGAACCTCTGGAAACACCATATATTTT. Amino acid sequence: CASSQDTSTGTSGNTIYF.

This clonotype was found a few times. This chain uses TRBV20-1 with TRBJ2-7; TRBD2 matches 7 bases. After removal of 0 bases from V and 3 bases from J, the junction contained 2 bases not matched to a gene. Germline assignment: CDR1 DFQATT and CDR2 SNEGSKA (reference sequence). This CDR3 is built from 13 residues. The CDR3, as DNA: TGCAGTGCTAGAGAGGGCGGGGGCTACGAGCAGTACTTC. It specifies CSAREGGGYEQYF.

The chain joins TRBV5-1 to TRBJ2-7, with 7 nucleotides matching TRBD1. CDR1 is SGHRS and CDR2 is YFSETQ in the germline V gene. The CDR3 has 14 amino acids. V trimming: 4 bases; J trimming: 2 bases; junction bases outside the gene matches: 6. The CDR3: CASSRRQGTYEQYF. As DNA, the CDR3 is TGCGCCAGCAGCCGACGACAGGGAACCTACGAGCAGTACTTC.

There are a few counts of this clonotype. The chain is built from TRBV6-6 and TRBJ1-2; D uncertain. The length of the CDR3 is 12 residues. Germline V gives CDR1 MNHNY, CDR2 SVGAGI (reference sequence). The germline V and J ends were trimmed by 5 bases and 8 bases, with 12 bases remaining between them. CDR3 nucleotides: TGTGCCAGCAGTGGCATTTATGGCGGCTACACCTTC. This sequence encodes CASSGIYGGYTF.

This clonotype showed up many times. The chain combines TRBV6-4 with TRBJ1-2; D not certain. Germline lookup yields CDR1 MRHNA and CDR2 SNTAGT. The CDR3 has 13 residues. Trimming cost V 2 bases and J 13 bases, with 17 bases left between them. CDR3 coding DNA: TGTGCCAGCAGTGACGGAGGCAGGACCCGCCCCACCTTC. Its translation is CASSDGGRTRPTF.

This clonotype was found many times. The CDR3: CASSSGLAGGTDTQYF. The CDR3 bases are TGTGCCAGCAGCTCGGGACTGGCGGGGGGCACAGATACGCAGTATTTT. V and J are TRBV5-8 and TRBJ2-3; 7 bases map to TRBD2. Trimming took 3 bases from V and 1 from J; bases not matched to a gene: 8. The CDR3 loop spans 16 amino acids. Germline CDR1 reads SGHTS; CDR2 reads YDEGEE.

The V gene is TRBV10-3, the J gene TRBJ2-5; 13 bases match TRBD2. Per germline, CDR1 ENHRY and CDR2 SYGVKD. The CDR3 is 15 residues long. Losses at the gene ends were 4 bases for V and 3 bases for J; bases not matched to a gene: 2. CDR3 coding DNA: TGTGCCATCAGTGTGACTAGCGGGGGGAAAGAGACCCAGTACTTC. Encoded protein: CAISVTSGGKETQYF.

Many counts were recorded for this clonotype. This chain links TRBV2 with TRBJ2-5; weak D call: TRBD2 (7 bases). The CDR3 covers 13 residues. V was pared by 11 bases and J by 5 bases, with 18 bases between. Germline CDR1 and CDR2: SNHLY and FYNNEI. In nucleotides, the CDR3 is TGTGCCTTGAAAAAGGGGGGGCCGGAGACCCAGTACTTC. It codes for CALKKGGPETQYF.

V gene TRBV19 combines with J gene TRBJ2-1, with D hard to call. Germline V gives CDR1 LNHDA, CDR2 SQIVND (reference sequence). The CDR3 runs 13 residues. The germline V and J ends were trimmed by 1 base and 9 bases, with 10 bases remaining between them. The CDR3, as DNA: TGTGCCAGTAGTATAGGGACCGTCGGTGAGCAGTTCTTC. Translated: CASSIGTVGEQFF. Full variable domain (remainder filled in from reference TRBV19 and TRBJ2-1): DGGITQSPKYLFRKEGQNVTLSCEQNLNHDAMYWYRQDPGQGLRLIYYSQIVNDFQKGDIAEGYSVSREKKESFPLTVTSAQKNPTAFYLCASSIGTVGEQFFGPGTRLTVL.

In this sample, this clonotype turned up many times. Germline and junction disagree at one end, which may indicate a read error. The gene calls are TRBV20-1 and TRBJ1-2; 7 positions match TRBD1. Germline CDR1 reads DFQATT; CDR2 reads SNEGSKA (reference sequence). CDR3 length equals 8 residues. CDR3 DNA sequence: TGCAGTGCCGGGACAGTCGGATTC. Amino acids: CSAGTVGF.

This clonotype was recorded a few times. V gene TRBV11-2 combines with J gene TRBJ2-3, with D perhaps TRBD2 (6 bases). This CDR3 comprises 14 residues. The germline V and J ends were trimmed by 5 bases and 5 bases, with 14 bases remaining between them. The V gene's germline CDR1 is SGHAT and CDR2 FQNNGV. The CDR3 here is CASSILAGGDTQYF. DNA of the CDR3: TGTGCCAGCAGCATACTAGCTGGGGGAGATACGCAGTATTTT.

The V and J genes are TRBV6-2 or TRBV6-3 and TRBJ1-2; D not certain. This CDR3 has 13 residues. The germline V gene encodes CDR1 MNHEY and CDR2 SVGEGT. Trimming took 2 bases from V and 4 from J, leaving 8 bases between them. The CDR3 is CASSYIWGYGYTF. The CDR3 DNA is TGTGCCAGCAGTTACATATGGGGCTATGGCTACACCTTC.

The chain has TRBV9 and TRBJ2-3; D not resolved. V lost 3 bases, J lost 6 bases, and 11 bases lay in between. The CDR3 loop spans 13 amino acids. Germline V gene sequence: CDR1 SGDLS, CDR2 YYNGEE. Here the CDR3 reads CASSATLADTQYF. CDR3 nucleotides: TGTGCCAGCAGCGCAACTCTTGCGGATACGCAGTATTTT.

J is TRBJ2-3 and V is TRBV6-4; 7 bases fit TRBD2. The V gene end was trimmed by 6 bases and the J gene end by 9 bases; junction bases not matched to a gene: 3. CDR1 is MRHNA and CDR2 is SNTAGT in the germline V gene. The CDR3 contains 11 residues. CDR3 DNA sequence: TGTGCCAGCAGCGAGCGGGGCACGCAGTATTTT. This encodes CASSERGTQYF.

The chain recombines TRBV7-6 with TRBJ2-3; TRBD2 agrees at 8 bases. This CDR3 is 16 amino acids long. Germline trimming cut 3 bases from V and 0 bases from J; bases unmatched to any gene: 5. From germline, CDR1 is SGHVS and CDR2 FNYEAQ. The CDR3, as DNA: TGTGCCAGCAGCTTCGCGGGGGGCCCTAGCACAGATACGCAGTATTTT. This gives the protein CASSFAGGPSTDTQYF. The whole variable domain, remainder taken from reference TRBV7-6 and TRBJ2-3, is GAGVSQSPRYKVTKRGQDVALRCDPISGHVSLYWYRQALGQGPEFLTYFNYEAQQDKSGLPNDRFSAERPEGSISTLTIQRTEQRDSAMYRCASSFAGGPSTDTQYFGPGTRLTVL.